The 24 T cell receptor beta chains below were found in one sample sequenced in a study of early T cells in non-severe SARS-CoV-2 infection. TCRdb re-called the 5' RACE reads through MiXCR, storing one row per CDR3 protein. The table has about 33,000 distinct CDR3 sequences, about 6.7% seen once. The sequenced sample consisted of whole blood. These TCRs come from an adult who was a healthcare worker with PCR-confirmed SARS-CoV-2 infection or an uninfected control (not recorded which).

The chain is built from TRBV25-1 and TRBJ2-6; D is ambiguous. Germline CDR1 is MGHDK and CDR2 is SYGVNS. With 5 bases removed from V and 0 bases from J, the gap between germline ends came to 11 bases. This CDR3 contains 16 residues. In DNA form, the CDR3 reads TGTGCCAGCAGTACCCTAGAAAGCTCTGGGGCCAACGTCCTGACTTTC. Translation: CASSTLESSGANVLTF.

This clonotype has more than one count but fewer than ten. The V gene is TRBV20-1, the J gene TRBJ1-4; possible D gene TRBD1, 5 bases. This CDR3 comprises 15 residues. The germline V gene has CDR1 DFQATT and CDR2 SNEGSKA (reference sequence). V was trimmed by 0 bases and J by 1 base, leaving 9 bases between them. The DNA for the CDR3 is TGCAGTGCTAGAGATCGTAGGGGAACTAATGAAAAACTGTTTTTT. Translated: CSARDRRGTNEKLFF.

There are many counts of this clonotype. The chain has TRBV29-1 and TRBJ2-7; 13 nucleotides agree with TRBD2. V was clipped by 1 base and J by 8 bases; unmatched bases: 8. The V gene's germline CDR1 is SQVTM and CDR2 ANQGSEA. The CDR3 is made up of 15 amino acids. The CDR3: CSVEGGLAGAVQQYF. CDR3 coding DNA: TGCAGCGTTGAAGGAGGACTAGCGGGAGCAGTCCAGCAGTACTTC.

This clonotype has a count of ten or more. The chain joins TRBV10-3 to TRBJ2-2, with 7 positions matching TRBD1. V shed 8 bases, J shed 6 bases, and the junction held 9 bases outside the gene matches. CDR3 length: 14 amino acids. CDR1 is ENHRY and CDR2 is SYGVKD in the germline V gene. CDR3 protein: CAIERGRNAGELFF. The CDR3, as DNA: TGTGCCATCGAGAGGGGGCGAAACGCCGGGGAGCTGTTTTTT.

The CDR3 loop is CASSEAGASYNEQFF. The CDR3 region has the DNA TGCGCCAGCAGTGAAGCGGGAGCCTCCTACAATGAGCAGTTCTTC. V and J are TRBV10-1 and TRBJ2-1, with 8 bases fitting TRBD2. The CDR3 length is 15 residues. The J segment lost 0 bases and the V segment lost 3 bases, leaving 1 base of the junction unmatched. Looked up from germline, CDR1 is WNHNN and CDR2 is SYGVQD (reference sequence).

This clonotype was counted many times. The chain carries TRBV30 and TRBJ1-6; unclear D gene. Germline CDR1 and CDR2: GTSNPN and SVGIG (reference sequence). CDR3 size: 13 residues. V lost 4 bases, J lost 0 bases, and 4 bases lay in between. CDR3 protein: CAWTSSYNSPLHF. Written as DNA, the CDR3 is TGTGCCTGGACCAGCTCCTATAATTCACCCCTCCACTTT.

This clonotype was observed many times. The chain employs TRBV12-5 and TRBJ1-5; a weak D match, TRBD1 (6 bases). V was clipped by 2 bases and J by 3 bases, with 17 bases between them. There are 17 residues in the CDR3. The germline gives CDR1 LGHNT, CDR2 FRNRAP. The CDR3 loop is CASGLLPRRQDNQPQHF. CDR3 nucleotide sequence: TGTGCTAGTGGTTTGTTGCCCCGCCGACAGGACAATCAGCCCCAGCATTTT. Combining the CDR3 with reference TRBV12-5 and TRBJ1-5 gives the whole variable domain DARVTQTPRHKVTEMGQEVTMRCQPILGHNTVFWYRQTMMQGLELLAYFRNRAPLDDSGMPKDRFSAEMPDATLATLKIQPSEPRDSAVYFCASGLLPRRQDNQPQHFGDGTRLSIL.

The V and J genes are TRBV3-1 and TRBJ2-3; D remains unclear. CDR3 length: 14 amino acids. The V gene's germline CDR1 is LGHDT and CDR2 YNNKEL (reference sequence). V was pared by 6 bases and J by 0 bases, with 10 bases between. The CDR3 DNA reads TGTGCCAGCAGGCAGTTCTTGAGCACAGATACGCAGTATTTT. Its protein product is CASRQFLSTDTQYF.

This clonotype was seen a single time. This may be a read error, as it is one base from a much larger clone. In nucleotides, the CDR3 is TGTGCCAGCAGTTACTTCGGGACGGCTACTAGGAGCTCCTACGGGCAGTACTTC. It codes for CASSYFGTATRSSYGQYF. The chain joins TRBV6-5 to TRBJ2-7; D may be TRBD1 or TRBD2 (5 bases each). This CDR3 contains 18 residues. Germline V gene data show CDR1 as MNHEY and CDR2 as SVGAGI.

J is TRBJ1-1 and V is TRBV28; D is undetermined. Germline assignment: CDR1 MDHEN and CDR2 SYDVKM. V lost 3 bases and J lost 1, with 9 bases in between. The CDR3 covers 14 residues. CDR3 loop: CASSFFEGNTEAFF. In DNA, the CDR3 is TGTGCCAGCAGTTTCTTCGAGGGGAACACTGAAGCTTTCTTT.

The rearrangement uses TRBV5-1 and TRBJ2-4; D ambiguous. CDR1 SGHRS and CDR2 YFSETQ come from the germline V gene. The CDR3 is made up of 19 amino acids. The V end lost 0 bases, the J end lost 0 bases, and 19 bases lay between the germline ends. The CDR3 reads CASSLGLIAEPLAKNIQYF. The CDR3 DNA is TGCGCCAGCAGCTTGGGCCTGATAGCCGAGCCTTTAGCCAAAAACATTCAGTACTTC.

The chain carries TRBV2 and TRBJ2-7; 7 bases map to TRBD2. The CDR3 is made up of 14 amino acids. Germline V lookup: CDR1 SNHLY, CDR2 FYNNEI. The V gene end was trimmed by 4 bases and the J gene end by 4 bases; junction bases not matched to a gene: 7. The CDR3: CASSATSEDYEQYF. Here the CDR3 DNA reads TGTGCCAGCAGTGCCACTAGCGAGGATTACGAGCAGTACTTC.

The table lists this clonotype with many counts. As DNA, the CDR3 is TGTGCCAGCAGCGGGGAGGCACTCGACGTGGAGCTGTTTTTT. As protein: CASSGEALDVELFF. The V and J genes are TRBV5-4 and TRBJ2-2, with D tentatively TRBD2 (6 bases). Germline CDR1 reads SGHNT; CDR2 reads YYREEE (reference sequence). The CDR3 consists of 14 residues. Between the trimmed V and J ends, which lost 4 bases and 10 bases, there was a span of 17 bases.

This clonotype was picked up a small number of times. The chain is built from TRBV2 and TRBJ2-2, with 12 bases identical to TRBD2. The CDR3 has 17 residues. From germline, CDR1 is SNHLY and CDR2 FYNNEI. V lost 6 bases to trimming and J lost 6 bases; unmatched junction nucleotides: 11. The CDR3 DNA reads TGTGCCAGCAGAAAGACTAGCGGGAGTTTGATTCCCGGGGAGCTGTTTTTT. Its translation: CASRKTSGSLIPGELFF.

This clonotype was counted at least ten times. The V gene is TRBV6-5, the J gene TRBJ2-7, with 7 positions matching TRBD1. Unmatched junction bases numbered 6, after V lost 2 bases and J lost 5 bases. CDR3 size: 14 residues. The germline V gene has CDR1 MNHEY and CDR2 SVGAGI. The CDR3 here is CASSYATGNHEQYF. For the CDR3, the DNA is TGTGCCAGCAGTTACGCGACAGGGAACCACGAGCAGTACTTC.

This clonotype was detected only once. A single base separates this from a much larger clone, so it may be a read error. The chain combines TRBV5-1 with TRBJ1-1; a possible D gene is TRBD1 (5 bases). The CDR3 totals 11 residues. Germline CDR1 is SGHRS and CDR2 is YFSETQ. The CDR3, as DNA: TGCGTCAGCAGCTTGGCGGGGCAAGCTTTCTTT. Its translation is CVSSLAGQAFF.

This clonotype was seen ten or more times. The J gene is TRBJ2-2, the V gene TRBV9; tentatively, D is TRBD1 or TRBD2 (6 bases each). The CDR3 is 16 amino acids. Trimming cost V 0 bases and J 1 base, with 10 bases left between them. Germline loops: CDR1 SGDLS, CDR2 YYNGEE. The CDR3 is CASSVDGGGNTGELFF. The CDR3 coding sequence is TGTGCCAGCAGCGTAGATGGAGGGGGGAACACCGGGGAGCTGTTTTTT. The full variable domain, rest sourced from reference TRBV9 and TRBJ2-2, is DSGVTQTPKHLITATGQRVTLRCSPRSGDLSVYWYQQSLDQGLQFLIQYYNGEERAKGNILERFSAQQFPDLHSELNLSSLELGDSALYFCASSVDGGGNTGELFFGEGSRLTVL.

In its sample, this clonotype was seen many times. The rearrangement joins TRBV20-1 to TRBJ2-1, with a possible D match to TRBD2 (6 bases). V was pared by 8 bases and J by 8 bases, with 22 bases between. Germline lookup yields CDR1 DFQATT and CDR2 SNEGSKA (reference sequence). CDR3 size: 14 residues. CDR3 protein: CSPPGGLAGDEQFF. Written as DNA, the CDR3 is TGCAGTCCCCCCGGAGGGCTAGCAGGTGATGAGCAGTTCTTC.

This clonotype was detected many times. The V and J genes are TRBV29-1 and TRBJ2-1; the D is unclear. CDR1 is SQVTM, CDR2 ANQGSEA, per germline. The CDR3 length is 8 residues. Between the trimmed V and J ends, which lost 6 bases and 9 bases, there was a span of 3 bases. The CDR3 coding sequence is TGCAGCGTAAGTGAGCAGTTCTTC. This codes for CSVSEQFF.

This clonotype was observed many times. The rearrangement joins TRBV27 to TRBJ2-4; a possible D gene is TRBD2 (5 bases). CDR3 length: 14 residues. The V and J ends lost 6 bases and 6 bases respectively, with 15 bases between them. CDR1 MNHEY and CDR2 SMNVEV come from the germline V gene (reference sequence). The CDR3 protein is CASSPWEQRNIQYF. CDR3 nucleotides: TGTGCCAGCAGCCCATGGGAGCAACGAAACATTCAGTACTTC.

This chain uses TRBV10-2 with TRBJ2-5; 9 nucleotides align to TRBD2. Per germline, CDR1 WSHSY and CDR2 SAAADI. The CDR3 totals 18 residues. Germline trimming cut 3 bases from V and 5 bases from J; bases unmatched to any gene: 16. For the CDR3, the DNA is TGCGCCAGCAGTGAACACCCTCATCTAGCGGGACGGGAGGAGACCCAGTACTTC. Its translation is CASSEHPHLAGREETQYF.

The table lists this clonotype with many counts. The gene calls are TRBV30 and TRBJ1-6; 10 positions match TRBD1. Germline V gene data show CDR1 as GTSNPN and CDR2 as SVGIG (reference sequence). Trimming took 5 bases from V and 8 from J; bases not matched to a gene: 6. This CDR3 has 14 residues. In nucleotides, the CDR3 is TGTGCCTGGGATCGAGGGACAGGGGATTCACCCCTCCACTTT. It codes for CAWDRGTGDSPLHF.

This chain joins TRBV29-1 and TRBJ2-5; tentatively, D is TRBD2 (5 bases). Germline V gene sequence: CDR1 SQVTM, CDR2 ANQGSEA. The CDR3 loop spans 13 amino acids. The V gene lost 1 base and the J gene lost 7 bases, with 13 bases spanning the gap. The CDR3: CSVEVGLQPTQYF. CDR3 coding DNA: TGCAGCGTTGAAGTCGGACTTCAGCCGACCCAGTACTTC. Filled out from reference TRBV29-1 and TRBJ2-5, the complete variable domain reads SAVISQKPSRDICQRGTSLTIQCQVDSQVTMMFWYRQQPGQSLTLIATANQGSEATYESGFVIDKFPISRPNLTFSTLTVSNMSPEDSSIYLCSVEVGLQPTQYFGPGTRLLVL.

This clonotype has at least ten counts. V gene TRBV20-1 combines with J gene TRBJ2-3, with 12 bases identical to TRBD1. Germline V gene sequence: CDR1 DFQATT, CDR2 SNEGSKA (reference sequence). This CDR3 is 16 amino acids long. V shed 4 bases, J shed 5 bases, and the junction held 10 bases outside the gene matches. CDR3 in DNA: TGCAGTGCTACGGGTACCGGGACAGGGGGCGAAGATACGCAGTATTTT. As protein: CSATGTGTGGEDTQYF.